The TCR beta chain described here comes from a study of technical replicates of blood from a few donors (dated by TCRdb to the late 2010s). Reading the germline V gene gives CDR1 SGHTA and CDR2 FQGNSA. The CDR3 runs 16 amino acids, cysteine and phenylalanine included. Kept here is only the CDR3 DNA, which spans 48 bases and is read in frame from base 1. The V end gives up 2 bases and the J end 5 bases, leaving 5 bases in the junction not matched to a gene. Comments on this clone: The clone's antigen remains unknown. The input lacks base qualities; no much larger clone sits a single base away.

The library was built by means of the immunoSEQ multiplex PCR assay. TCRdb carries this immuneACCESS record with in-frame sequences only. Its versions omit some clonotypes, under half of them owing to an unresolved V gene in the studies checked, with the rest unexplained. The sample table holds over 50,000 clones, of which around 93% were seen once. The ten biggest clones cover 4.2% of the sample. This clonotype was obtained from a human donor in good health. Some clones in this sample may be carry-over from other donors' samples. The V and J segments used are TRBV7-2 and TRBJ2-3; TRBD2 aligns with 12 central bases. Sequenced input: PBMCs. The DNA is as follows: TGTGCCAGCAGCTTATCCCTAGCGGGAGGGGAAGATACGCAGTATTTT. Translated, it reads CASSLSLAGGEDTQYF.